A selection of T cell receptor beta chains follows, all from one sample in a study of cytotoxic CD8 clonotypes in ibrutinib-treated CLL. Using immunoSEQ multiplex PCR, the repertoire was profiled, and TCRdb retains in-frame clones only, with some absent. The sample holds roughly 30,000 clones, 70% to 80% seen once. This material consisted of PBMCs, taken after 36 months of ibrutinib treatment. The receptors originated from a human donor with chronic lymphocytic leukemia. The CDR3 runs from the conserved cysteine through the conserved F or W. A D gene is named only where the DNA matches it firmly. Expanded clones are given a class, and other clones once, few, many or no size at all.

d_call j_call clone_size v_call cdr3_aa cdr3_nt
NA TRBJ2-3 NA TRBV13 CASSRRSTDTQYF TGTGCCAGCAGCCGCAGATCCACAGATACGCAGTATTTT
NA TRBJ2-2 NA TRBV4-1 CASSQGPQGGTGELFF TGCGCCAGCAGCCAAGGTCCCCAGGGAGGCACCGGGGAGCTGTTTTTT
TRBD1 TRBJ2-1 few TRBV27 CASSSPGQGNNEQFF TGTGCCAGCAGTTCACCGGGACAGGGTAACAATGAGCAGTTCTTC
TRBD1 TRBJ2-1 once TRBV13 CASSHDRGPYNEQFF TGTGCCAGCAGCCACGACAGGGGGCCCTACAATGAGCAGTTCTTC
NA TRBJ2-1 NA TRBV7-8 CASSPDRFNEQFF TGTGCCAGCAGCCCCGACAGATTCAATGAGCAGTTCTTC
NA TRBJ1-1 NA TRBV29-1 CSVLQGNTEAFF TGCAGCGTGCTACAGGGGAACACTGAAGCTTTCTTT
NA TRBJ2-1 NA TRBV20-1 CSVGEQFF TGCAGTGTGGGTGAGCAGTTCTTC
NA TRBJ2-5 NA TRBV11-2 CASSLGDPKETQYF TGTGCCAGCAGCTTAGGAGATCCCAAAGAGACCCAGTACTTC
NA TRBJ1-1 NA TRBV9 CASSVVQDYTEAFF TGTGCCAGCAGCGTAGTGCAGGATTACACTGAAGCTTTCTTT
NA TRBJ1-2 NA TRBV6-1 CASSEGSGGFYGYTF TGTGCCAGCAGTGAAGGGTCCGGGGGGTTCTATGGCTACACCTTC
NA TRBJ1-2 NA TRBV7-9 CASRGNYGYTF TGTGCCAGCCGAGGGAACTATGGCTACACCTTC
NA TRBJ2-7 NA TRBV27 CASSLSLYSYEQYF TGTGCCAGCAGTTTATCCCTCTACTCCTACGAGCAGTACTTC
NA TRBJ2-5 NA TRBV7-3 CASSSQGGFQETQYF TGTGCCAGCAGCTCCCAGGGGGGGTTCCAAGAGACCCAGTACTTC
NA TRBJ2-3 NA TRBV6-5 CASSYSATQYF TGTGCCAGCAGTTACTCGGCTACGCAGTATTTT
TRBD1 TRBJ2-7 NA TRBV13 CASSSGTDRGNEQYF TGTGCCAGCAGCTCTGGTACGGACAGGGGCAACGAGCAGTACTTC
NA TRBJ1-5 NA TRBV30 CAWSEGGRTWDPQHF TGTGCCTGGAGTGAGGGGGGGAGGACCTGGGATCCCCAGCATTTT
NA TRBJ1-3 NA TRBV15 CATSSGRASSGNTIYF TGTGCCACCAGCAGTGGCAGGGCCAGCTCTGGAAACACCATATATTTT
TRBD1 TRBJ2-1 NA TRBV5-1 CASSSGQGGPNNEQFF TGCGCCAGCAGCTCAGGACAGGGTGGTCCCAACAATGAGCAGTTCTTC
NA TRBJ1-4 NA TRBV30 CAWRGLDEKLFF TGTGCCTGGCGGGGGTTGGATGAAAAACTGTTTTTT
NA TRBJ2-7 few TRBV10-3 CAISDPVGRSYEQYF TGTGCCATCAGTGACCCGGTCGGCAGATCCTACGAGCAGTACTTC
NA TRBJ2-1 NA TRBV7-8 CASSLLSGAGNEQFF TGTGCCAGCAGCCTCCTCTCGGGGGCAGGGAATGAGCAGTTCTTC
TRBD2 TRBJ2-1 NA TRBV7-9 CASSPTSGGSNEQFF TGTGCCAGCAGCCCGACTAGCGGGGGCTCCAATGAGCAGTTCTTC
NA TRBJ2-5 NA TRBV20-1 CSVGLQETQYF TGCAGTGTGGGACTCCAAGAGACCCAGTACTTC
NA TRBJ1-1 NA TRBV18 CASSPLITMNTEAFF TGTGCCAGCTCACCCCTGATAACCATGAACACTGAAGCTTTCTTT
NA TRBJ1-4 once TRBV7-8 CASSSGFLGATNEKLFF TGTGCCAGCAGCTCGGGCTTTCTCGGGGCAACTAATGAAAAACTGTTTTTT
NA TRBJ1-2 NA TRBV27 CASSFRGGGYTF TGTGCCAGCAGTTTTCGGGGGGGAGGCTACACCTTC
NA TRBJ2-3 once TRBV11-2 CASSLEAVTDTQYF TGTGCCAGCAGCTTAGAGGCAGTCACAGATACGCAGTATTTT
TRBD1 TRBJ1-2 NA TRBV27 CASSSLDRVRGYTF TGTGCCAGCAGTTCCCTGGACAGGGTGCGCGGCTACACCTTC
NA TRBJ1-1 NA TRBV19 CASDTGLNTEAFF TGTGCCAGCGATACAGGGTTGAACACTGAAGCTTTCTTT
NA TRBJ1-2 NA TRBV20-1 CSARLRGGYTF TGCAGTGCTAGGTTGCGGGGTGGCTACACCTTC
NA TRBJ2-2 NA TRBV27 CASSLYSSSTGELFF TGTGCCAGCAGTTTATACTCTTCTAGCACCGGGGAGCTGTTTTTT
NA TRBJ1-2 NA TRBV25-1 CASSEYRTGDDYGYTF TGTGCCAGCAGTGAATATAGAACGGGGGACGACTATGGCTACACCTTC
NA TRBJ1-1 NA TRBV7-9 CASSPTRDIGAFF TGTGCCAGCAGCCCGACCCGGGACATTGGAGCTTTCTTT
TRBD1 TRBJ1-6 NA TRBV6-5 CASRQGTGYNSPLHF TGTGCCAGCAGACAGGGGACGGGATATAATTCACCCCTCCACTTT
NA TRBJ2-2 NA TRBV5-1 CASSYQGNTGELFF TGCGCCAGCAGCTATCAAGGGAACACCGGGGAGCTGTTTTTT
NA TRBJ2-6 NA TRBV27 CASSVLTGAGANVLTF TGTGCCAGCAGTGTACTAACAGGAGCGGGGGCCAACGTCCTGACTTTC
NA TRBJ2-1 NA TRBV2 CASSFTREINEQFF TGTGCCAGCAGCTTTACTAGGGAGATCAATGAGCAGTTCTTC
TRBD1 TRBJ1-1 NA TRBV18 CASSPGTGGENTEAFF TGTGCCAGCTCACCCGGGACAGGGGGAGAGAACACTGAAGCTTTCTTT
TRBD1 TRBJ2-7 NA TRBV27 CATLSPGQGRYEQYF TGTGCCACCCTCTCCCCGGGACAGGGTAGATACGAGCAGTACTTC
NA TRBJ2-2 NA TRBV5-1 CASSLFGASGVGELFF TGCGCCAGCAGCTTGTTTGGGGCCTCAGGGGTCGGGGAGCTGTTTTTT
NA TRBJ1-1 few TRBV20-1 CSAPRPEAFF TGCAGTGCCCCCCGTCCCGAAGCTTTCTTT
NA TRBJ2-5 NA TRBV7-8 CASSLVVGETQYF TGTGCCAGCAGCTTAGTAGTGGGGGAGACCCAGTACTTC
NA TRBJ1-2 NA TRBV7-2 CASSLWGRPGDYGYTF TGTGCCAGCAGCTTGTGGGGCCGACCCGGGGACTATGGCTACACCTTC
NA TRBJ1-1 NA TRBV9 CASSVWGNTEAFF TGTGCCAGCAGCGTATGGGGGAACACTGAAGCTTTCTTT
TRBD1 TRBJ1-4 NA TRBV5-1 CASSLATGTANEKLFF TGCGCCAGCAGCTTGGCAACCGGGACAGCGAATGAAAAACTGTTTTTT
NA TRBJ1-1 NA TRBV5-6 CASSLALLNTEAFF TGTGCCAGCAGTCTGGCCCTGTTGAACACTGAAGCTTTCTTT
TRBD1 TRBJ2-7 NA TRBV30 CAWRGTGFYEQYF TGTGCCTGGAGGGGGACAGGCTTCTACGAGCAGTACTTC
TRBD1 TRBJ1-2 NA TRBV5-4 CASSSTGGLSGYTF TGTGCCAGCAGCTCGACAGGGGGACTTTCGGGCTACACCTTC
NA TRBJ1-4 once TRBV13 CASSLQGGAAEKLFF TGTGCCAGCAGCCTTCAAGGAGGGGCGGCTGAAAAACTGTTTTTT
TRBD2 TRBJ2-1 NA TRBV9 CASSVGGSGGPYNEQFF TGTGCCAGCAGCGTAGGAGGTAGCGGGGGGCCCTACAATGAGCAGTTCTTC
NA TRBJ2-3 NA TRBV29-1 CSVEGNPEGASDTQYF TGCAGCGTTGAAGGGAACCCGGAGGGGGCATCAGATACGCAGTATTTT
NA TRBJ1-2 NA TRBV6-1 CASTLLGGYTF TGTGCCAGCACCCTCTTGGGCGGCTACACCTTC
NA TRBJ1-1 NA TRBV7-9 CASSYQGTMNTEAFF TGTGCCAGCAGCTACCAGGGTACGATGAACACTGAAGCTTTCTTT
TRBD1 TRBJ2-2 NA TRBV15 CATSRVQYLGTGEDKLFF TGTGCCACCAGCAGAGTACAATATTTGGGGACAGGGGAGGATAAGCTGTTTTTT